The rows below give T cell receptor beta chains drawn from one sample of a study of blood T cell repertoires in COVID-19. Some clones are missing from TCRdb's copy, which holds only in-frame ones; the method was immunoSEQ multiplex PCR. The sample comprises approximately 180,000 clones, about 88% of which are singletons, and less than 1.5% rests with the top ten. The source material was PBMCs or T cells enriched from blood (not recorded which). The origin of the receptors is a human donor with acute COVID-19. The donor label of this sample is uncertain. Both conserved end residues are part of each CDR3. D genes are given only for firm matches. Size is stated for part of the rows, as once, few or many counts, or as a class when the clone is expanded.

size: NA; D: NA; J: TRBJ2-6; length: 15; V: TRBV28; CDR3: CASRSTGAGANVLTF; DNA: TGTGCCAGCAGATCGACAGGAGCCGGGGCCAACGTCCTGACTTTC
size: NA; D: NA; J: TRBJ2-7; length: 15; V: TRBV4-3; CDR3: CASSQDRGSPDEQYF; DNA: TGCGCCAGCAGCCAAGACAGGGGTTCGCCTGACGAGCAGTACTTC
size: once; D: NA; J: TRBJ2-5; length: 13; V: TRBV7-2; CDR3: CATGLVAQETQYF; DNA: TGTGCCACAGGTCTTGTTGCTCAAGAGACCCAGTACTTC
size: NA; D: NA; J: TRBJ2-7; length: 16; V: TRBV30; CDR3: CAWSGIGGGGYYEQYF; DNA: TGTGCCTGGAGTGGGATCGGGGGAGGGGGATACTACGAGCAGTACTTC
size: NA; D: TRBD2; J: TRBJ2-5; length: 15; V: TRBV25-1; CDR3: CASFNGLAGQETQYF; DNA: TGTGCCAGCTTTAACGGGCTAGCGGGGCAAGAGACCCAGTACTTC
size: NA; D: TRBD1; J: TRBJ1-2; length: 15; V: TRBV7-9; CDR3: CASSFQGTGVSGYTF; DNA: TGTGCCAGCAGCTTTCAGGGGACAGGGGTCTCTGGCTACACCTTC
size: NA; D: NA; J: TRBJ2-3; length: 12; V: TRBV5-4; CDR3: CASSRQRDTQYF; DNA: TGTGCCAGCAGCCGTCAGCGGGATACGCAGTATTTT
size: once; D: NA; J: TRBJ1-6; length: 17; V: TRBV6-2/TRBV6-3; CDR3: CASSYRLLSSYNSPLHF; DNA: TGTGCCAGCAGTTACCGACTTCTGAGCTCCTATAATTCACCCCTCCACTTT
size: NA; D: TRBD1; J: TRBJ1-1; length: 17; V: TRBV9; CDR3: CASSAVPGQGSNTEAFF; DNA: TGTGCCAGCAGCGCCGTCCCGGGACAGGGCTCGAACACTGAAGCTTTCTTT
size: NA; D: TRBD2; J: TRBJ2-7; length: 17; V: TRBV7-8; CDR3: CASSTYRPRDYSYEQYF; DNA: TGTGCCAGCAGCACATACCGACCACGGGACTATTCCTACGAGCAGTACTTC
size: NA; D: NA; J: TRBJ1-1; length: 15; V: TRBV11-2; CDR3: CASSLAMGGNTEAFF; DNA: TGTGCCAGCAGCTTAGCTATGGGGGGAAACACTGAAGCTTTCTTT
size: few; D: NA; J: TRBJ2-1; length: 15; V: TRBV9; CDR3: CASSVVGTPDNEQFF; DNA: TGTGCCAGCAGCGTAGTGGGGACTCCTGACAATGAGCAGTTCTTC
size: once; D: NA; J: TRBJ1-1; length: 12; V: TRBV18; CDR3: CASSPGLAEAFF; DNA: TGTGCCAGCTCACCAGGACTCGCTGAAGCTTTCTTT
size: NA; D: TRBD1; J: TRBJ2-7; length: 13; V: TRBV19; CDR3: CASSPGDRPEQYF; DNA: TGTGCCAGTAGTCCCGGGGACAGACCCGAGCAGTACTTC
size: NA; D: NA; J: TRBJ2-5; length: 14; V: TRBV3-1/TRBV3-2; CDR3: CASSQGGPWETQYF; DNA: TGTGCCAGCAGCCAAGGGGGGCCGTGGGAGACCCAGTACTTC
size: NA; D: NA; J: TRBJ1-3; length: 14; V: TRBV5-1; CDR3: CASSLSSSGNTIYF; DNA: TGCGCCAGCAGCTTGTCTAGCTCTGGAAACACCATATATTTT
size: once; D: TRBD1; J: TRBJ1-2; length: 15; V: TRBV29-1; CDR3: CSVEDPDRGDYGYTF; DNA: TGCAGCGTTGAAGATCCGGACAGGGGCGACTATGGCTACACCTTC
size: NA; D: NA; J: TRBJ2-7; length: 13; V: TRBV11-2; CDR3: CASSFGLPYEQYF; DNA: TGTGCCAGCAGCTTTGGCCTCCCCTACGAGCAGTACTTC
size: NA; D: TRBD1; J: TRBJ1-4; length: 14; V: TRBV4-2; CDR3: CASSPTGENEKLFF; DNA: TGTGCCAGCAGCCCGACAGGGGAGAATGAAAAACTGTTTTTT
size: NA; D: TRBD2; J: TRBJ2-2; length: 17; V: TRBV4-3; CDR3: CASSHLGLAGDTGELFF; DNA: TGCGCCAGCAGCCATTTGGGACTAGCGGGGGACACCGGGGAGCTGTTTTTT
size: NA; D: NA; J: TRBJ1-2; length: 13; V: TRBV5-6; CDR3: CASSSRLPYGYTF; DNA: TGTGCCAGCAGCTCGAGATTACCCTATGGCTACACCTTC
size: NA; D: NA; J: TRBJ1-3; length: 15; V: TRBV4-3; CDR3: CASSQDENSGNTIYF; DNA: TGCGCCAGCAGCCAAGACGAGAACTCTGGAAACACCATATATTTT
size: NA; D: TRBD2; J: TRBJ2-7; length: 14; V: TRBV6-5; CDR3: CASSTSGGSYEQYF; DNA: TGTGCCAGCAGTACTAGCGGTGGGTCCTACGAGCAGTACTTC
size: once; D: NA; J: TRBJ2-3; length: 15; V: TRBV7-7; CDR3: CASSLGFGPADTQYF; DNA: TGTGCCAGCAGCTTAGGATTTGGCCCCGCAGATACGCAGTATTTT
size: NA; D: TRBD1; J: TRBJ1-2; length: 12; V: TRBV30; CDR3: CAWSADRDGYTF; DNA: TGTGCCTGGAGTGCGGACAGGGATGGCTACACCTTC
size: NA; D: TRBD1; J: TRBJ1-2; length: 13; V: TRBV20-1; CDR3: CSASDRTGRGYTF; DNA: TGCAGTGCTAGTGATCGGACAGGGCGCGGCTACACCTTC
size: NA; D: NA; J: TRBJ1-3; length: 14; V: TRBV4-2; CDR3: CASSQRRSGNTIYF; DNA: TGTGCCAGCAGCCAACGGCGGTCTGGAAACACCATATATTTT
size: NA; D: NA; J: TRBJ1-2; length: 14; V: TRBV9; CDR3: CASSVGDWNYGYTF; DNA: TGTGCCAGCAGCGTCGGAGACTGGAACTATGGCTACACCTTC
size: NA; D: NA; J: TRBJ2-4; length: 18; V: TRBV4-1; CDR3: CASSPHKGQGLAKNIQYF; DNA: TGCGCCAGCAGCCCCCATAAAGGGCAGGGGCTAGCCAAAAACATTCAGTACTTC
size: once; D: TRBD2; J: TRBJ2-2; length: 17; V: TRBV15; CDR3: CATSRPAYRAGGGELFF; DNA: TGTGCCACCAGCAGACCGGCCTACCGAGCGGGGGGCGGGGAGCTGTTTTTT
size: NA; D: TRBD1; J: TRBJ1-1; length: 15; V: TRBV5-1; CDR3: CASSFRGALNTEAFF; DNA: TGCGCCAGCAGCTTCAGGGGGGCCCTGAACACTGAAGCTTTCTTT
size: NA; D: TRBD2; J: TRBJ2-3; length: 13; V: TRBV3-1/TRBV3-2; CDR3: CASSQVLADTQYF; DNA: TGTGCCAGCAGCCAGGTACTAGCGGATACGCAGTATTTT
size: NA; D: TRBD2; J: TRBJ2-7; length: 15; V: TRBV27; CDR3: CASSSGRTSSYEQYF; DNA: TGTGCCAGCAGTTCAGGAAGGACTAGCTCCTACGAGCAGTACTTC
size: NA; D: NA; J: TRBJ2-5; length: 16; V: TRBV11-2; CDR3: CASSLVTFGARETQYF; DNA: TGTGCCAGCAGCTTAGTAACGTTTGGGGCACGAGAGACCCAGTACTTC